One sample yielded the 5 T cell receptor beta chains listed below, sequenced in a study of blood T cell repertoires in COVID-19. TCRdb's table, derived via immunoSEQ multiplex PCR, lists solely in-frame clones and lacks some. The table has hundreds of thousands of clones, about 91% seen once; the top ten hold roughly 6.7%. Sequences were obtained from peripheral blood. Receptor source: a woman in her thirties with COVID-19, enrolled during active disease.

The CDR3 sequence is CASTSGGLASRAQYF. The CDR3 coding sequence is TGTGCCAGCACCTCAGGAGGACTAGCATCCCGGGCCCAGTACTTC. V usage is TRBV7-9 and J usage is TRBJ2-5, with TRBD2 identical over 8 bases. Germline V CDR1 and CDR2: SEHNR, FQNEAQ (reference sequence). The CDR3 is 15 amino acids. V lost 7 bases and J lost 9; bases outside the gene matches: 16.

This rearrangement joins TRBV7-8 to TRBJ1-5; possibly TRBD1 for D (6 bases). With 3 bases removed from V and 0 bases from J, the gap between germline ends came to 12 bases. The germline CDR1 and CDR2 sequences are SGHVS and FQNEAQ. There are 16 residues in the CDR3. As DNA, the CDR3 is TGTGCCAGCAGCTTCGGGGGGCGAAGTAGCAATCAGCCCCAGCATTTT. Translating gives CASSFGGRSSNQPQHF.

The rearrangement uses TRBV5-1 and TRBJ1-1; 9 positions match TRBD1. After removal of 0 bases from V and 6 bases from J, the junction contained 6 bases not matched to a gene. Germline CDR1 SGHRS, CDR2 YFSETQ. This CDR3 spans 15 amino acids. CDR3 loop: CASSLDRGRGAEAFF. The DNA of the CDR3 is TGCGCCAGCAGCTTGGACAGGGGGCGCGGGGCTGAAGCTTTCTTT. The full variable domain, rest sourced from reference TRBV5-1 and TRBJ1-1, is KAGVTQTPRYLIKTRGQQVTLSCSPISGHRSVSWYQQTPGQGLQFLFEYFSETQRNKGNFPGRFSGRQFSNSRSEMNVSTLELGDSALYLCASSLDRGRGAEAFFGQGTRLTVV.

This clone was detected only once. The CDR3 region has the DNA TGTGCCAGCAGTTCACAGGGATGGAGTGAAGCTTTCTTT. As protein: CASSSQGWSEAFF. This chain uses TRBV6-6 with TRBJ1-1; perhaps TRBD1 as D (6 bases). Trimming took 4 bases from V and 7 from J, leaving 13 bases between them. CDR3 size: 13 residues. CDR1 and CDR2 from the germline V gene are MNHNY and SVGAGI (reference sequence).

This clone was found once. The chain uses TRBV10-3 and TRBJ1-2; D may be TRBD1 (5 bases). The CDR3 runs to 13 residues. Trimming removed 3 bases from V and 5 bases from J, with 10 bases in between. The germline CDR1 and CDR2 sequences are ENHRY and SYGVKD. CDR3 loop: CAISDETDYGYTF. In DNA, the CDR3 is TGTGCCATCAGTGACGAGACAGATTATGGCTACACCTTC.